This TCR beta chain is from a study of shared clonotypes between healthy human individuals. Study-level results: Tissues were not sampled, only blood, and their repertoires likely differ.

A word on this clone: Antigen: not known.

Around 82 million PBMCs supplied genomic DNA for unsorted samples. The V end lost 3 bases, the J end lost 0 bases, and 8 bases lay between the germline ends. This CDR3 comprises 14 residues. Every immunoSEQ plate was one replicate of a subset's evenly spread DNA. Clones were sequenced by immunoSEQ multiplex PCR, and TCRdb holds only the in-frame ones, with some missing. The sample records some 500,000 clones, roughly 78% being singletons. This TCR came from a woman aged 35 to 49 in good health. Some clones in this sample may be carry-over from other donors' samples. The chain carries TRBV5-3 and TRBJ2-3; D possibly matches TRBD1 or TRBD2 (6 bases each). TRBV5-3 is placed among ORFs of uncertain function. The sequenced material came from PBMCs. Here the CDR3 DNA reads TGTGCCAGAAGCTGGAGGGGGAGCACAGATACGCAGTATTTT. It yields the protein CARSWRGSTDTQYF.